This TCR beta chain was found in a study of graft-versus-host responses after intestinal transplantation. Turning to the study itself: Each transplant was multivisceral, liver-intestinal, or isolated intestinal. Induction with anti-thymocyte globulin, then tacrolimus and steroids for three to four years, was given to all recipients.

Germline CDR1 and CDR2: SGHRS and YFSETQ. Trimming removed 0 bases from V and 5 bases from J; junction bases left unmatched: 7. This CDR3 comprises 16 residues. Points on this clone: The antigen is unknown.

Method: immunoSEQ multiplex PCR; TCRdb's copy keeps in-frame clones and lacks some. The repertoire holds about 86,000 clones, with around 90% as singletons. General observations from the study: Among recipient marrow samples, GvH clones were found; some appeared first in ileum or blood.

The specimen comprised unstimulated CD4+ T cells sorted from spleen or lymph node cells, sampled before transplant. The clonotype originates from a human donor who was the organ donor for an intestinal transplant. This sequence joins TRBV5-1 and TRBJ2-1; 8 bases are shared with TRBD2. The CDR3 loop reads CASSLVGGGSDNEQFF. CDR3 in DNA: TGCGCCAGCAGCTTGGTTGGCGGGGGGTCAGACAATGAGCAGTTCTTC.